The present T cell receptor beta chain was sequenced within a study of neurological immune-mediated disorders. Overall study findings and caveats: None of the CDR3 amino acid sequences of expanded clones were shared across subjects, and this suggested private repertoires in all groups. Expansion of TCR clones was greatest in HTLV-1-associated myelopathy and smallest in multiple sclerosis, where it fell below that of healthy controls.

Unsorted libraries were derived from 2 million PBMCs stored at -80 C. CDR3 length: 13 amino acids. Germline CDR1 reads SGDLS; CDR2 reads YYNGEE. Trimming shortened V by 4 bases and J by 1 base, and 8 bases separated the two germline ends. TCRdb re-called the 5' RACE reads through MiXCR, storing one row per CDR3 protein. The sample carries some 61,000 distinct CDR3 sequences, roughly 3.6% recorded once. This clonotype was recorded many times. Antigen: not known. The clonotype comes from a man aged 25 to 40 with multiple sclerosis. The sample taken for sequencing was PBMCs. V is TRBV9 and J is TRBJ1-1; D gene unclear. This CDR3 reads CASSTHANTEAFF. CDR3 sequence (DNA): TGTGCCAGCAGCACTCACGCGAACACTGAAGCTTTCTTT. Together with reference TRBV9 and TRBJ1-1, the CDR3 gives the full variable domain: DSGVTQTPKHLITATGQRVTLRCSPRSGDLSVYWYQQSLDQGLQFLIQYYNGEERAKGNILERFSAQQFPDLHSELNLSSLELGDSALYFCASSTHANTEAFFGQGTRLTVV.